The clone carrying this T cell receptor (beta chain) was counted ten times or more. Its cognate antigen is unknown. The source of the sample is a study of T-cell memory formation after mild COVID-19. Germline CDR1 reads LGHNA; CDR2 reads YNFKEQ. The CDR3 is 16 amino acids. V was clipped by 0 bases and J by 6 bases; unmatched bases: 4. Study-wide points: Pre-infection memory held some responding clones, suggesting pre-existing cross-reactive T cells responded.

Each CDR3 protein gets one entry after TCRdb re-called the 5' RACE reads with MiXCR. The table shows roughly 500,000 distinct CDR3 sequences, with about 20% occurring only once. This receptor was identified in an adult woman who had mild COVID-19 (a few samples of this study predate the infection). Cell type and time point are not known. This chain joins TRBV4-2 and TRBJ2-1; TRBD2 agrees at 11 bases. What was sequenced was PBMCs or a T cell subset sorted from them (not recorded which). CDR3 region: CASSQDGLAGGNEQFF. As DNA, the CDR3 is TGTGCCAGCAGCCAAGATGGGCTAGCGGGAGGCAATGAGCAGTTCTTC.